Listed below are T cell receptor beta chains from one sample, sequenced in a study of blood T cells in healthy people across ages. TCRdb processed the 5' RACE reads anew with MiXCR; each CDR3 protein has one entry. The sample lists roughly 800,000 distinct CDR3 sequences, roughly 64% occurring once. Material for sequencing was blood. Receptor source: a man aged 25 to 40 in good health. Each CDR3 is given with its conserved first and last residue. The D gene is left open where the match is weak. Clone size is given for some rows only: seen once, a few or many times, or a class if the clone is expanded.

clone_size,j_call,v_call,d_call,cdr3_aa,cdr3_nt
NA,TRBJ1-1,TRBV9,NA,CASSVVSSEAFF,TGTGCCAGCAGCGTAGTTAGCTCTGAAGCTTTCTTT
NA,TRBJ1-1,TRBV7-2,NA,CASSLDSTYTEAFF,TGTGCCAGCAGCCTAGACTCCACATACACTGAAGCTTTCTTT
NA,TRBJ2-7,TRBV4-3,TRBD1,CASSQTTGGGSYEQYF,TGCGCCAGCAGCCAAACGACAGGGGGTGGCTCCTACGAGCAGTACTTC
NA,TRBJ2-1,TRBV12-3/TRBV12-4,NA,CASSIRRNEQFF,TGTGCCAGCAGTATCCGAAGGAATGAGCAGTTCTTC
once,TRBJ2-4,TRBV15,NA,CATSRDLGIQYF,TGTGCCACCAGCAGAGATCTAGGCATTCAGTACTTC
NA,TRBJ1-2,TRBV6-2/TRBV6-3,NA,CASSYSMGVYGYTF,TGTGCCAGCAGTTACTCGATGGGCGTCTATGGCTACACCTTC
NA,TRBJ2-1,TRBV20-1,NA,CSARDLHGAPYNEQFF,TGCAGTGCTAGAGATCTCCACGGGGCCCCGTACAATGAGCAGTTCTTC
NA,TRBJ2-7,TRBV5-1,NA,CASSPTSISYEQYF,TGCGCCAGCAGCCCGACTAGTATCTCCTACGAGCAGTACTTC
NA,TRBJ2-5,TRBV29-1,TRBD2,CSVPSGNAFSRQETQYF,TGCAGCGTCCCTAGCGGGAATGCATTTTCACGTCAAGAGACCCAGTACTTC
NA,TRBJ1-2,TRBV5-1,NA,CASSFDRTYGYTF,TGCGCCAGCAGCTTTGACAGGACTTATGGCTACACCTTC
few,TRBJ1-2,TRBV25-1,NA,CASSESDRNWDGYTF,TGTGCCAGCAGTGAATCCGACAGGAACTGGGATGGCTACACCTTC
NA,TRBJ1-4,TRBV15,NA,CATSREGTRLFF,TGTGCCACCAGCAGAGAGGGAACGAGGCTGTTTTTT
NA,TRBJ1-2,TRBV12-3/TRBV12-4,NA,CASRPHSDNFYGYTF,TGTGCCAGCAGGCCACACAGCGATAATTTCTATGGCTACACCTTC
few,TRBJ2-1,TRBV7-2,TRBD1,CASRQRAGTGGLNEQFF,TGTGCCAGCAGACAACGGGCCGGGACAGGGGGCCTAAATGAGCAGTTCTTC
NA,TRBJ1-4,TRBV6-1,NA,CASSEEPQSEKLFF,TGTGCCAGCAGTGAAGAACCCCAGAGTGAAAAACTGTTTTTT
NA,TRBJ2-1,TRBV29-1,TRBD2,CSAGTSASYNEQFF,TGCAGCGCAGGGACTAGCGCTTCCTACAATGAGCAGTTCTTC
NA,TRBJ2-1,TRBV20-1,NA,CSAPLGSTLNEQFF,TGCAGTGCCCCATTAGGGAGTACTCTCAATGAGCAGTTCTTC
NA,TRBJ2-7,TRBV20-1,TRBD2,CSAHEIFTGTTYEQYF,TGCAGTGCTCACGAAATTTTTACCGGGACTACCTACGAGCAGTACTTC
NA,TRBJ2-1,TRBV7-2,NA,CASSIRGLRDGKQFF,TGTGCCAGCAGCATCCGGGGGTTGCGGGATGGCAAGCAGTTCTTC
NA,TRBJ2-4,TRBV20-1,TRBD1,CSATNRRDSKNIQYF,TGCAGTGCTACCAACCGTCGGGACAGTAAAAACATTCAGTACTTC
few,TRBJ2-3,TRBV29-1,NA,CSVEESTDTQYF,TGCAGCGTTGAGGAAAGCACAGATACGCAGTATTTT
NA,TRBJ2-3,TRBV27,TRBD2,CASSYLAGGPSTDTQYF,TGTGCCAGCAGTTACCTAGCGGGAGGCCCCTCGACAGATACGCAGTATTTT
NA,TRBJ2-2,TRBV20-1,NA,CSAREGARRNTGELFF,TGCAGTGCTAGAGAGGGGGCCCGGAGAAACACCGGGGAGCTGTTTTTT
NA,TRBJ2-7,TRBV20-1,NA,CSASVTGTYEQYF,TGCAGTGCTTCGGTAACGGGAACCTACGAGCAGTACTTC
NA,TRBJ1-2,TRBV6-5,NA,CASSYSPGLGYTF,TGTGCCAGCAGTTACTCCCCGGGGCTTGGCTACACCTTC
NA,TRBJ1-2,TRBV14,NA,CASSQDSIVLEPHGYTF,TGTGCCAGCAGCCAAGATTCCATCGTGTTAGAACCCCATGGCTACACCTTC
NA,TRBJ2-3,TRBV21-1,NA,CASQGTGGPTDTQYF,TGTGCCAGTCAGGGAACAGGGGGACCCACAGATACGCAGTATTTT
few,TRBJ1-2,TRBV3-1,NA,CASSQDKLVDGYTF,TGTGCCAGCAGCCAAGATAAATTGGTGGATGGCTACACCTTC
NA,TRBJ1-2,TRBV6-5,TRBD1,CASRARDSGYTF,TGTGCCAGCAGGGCCCGGGACAGTGGCTACACCTTC